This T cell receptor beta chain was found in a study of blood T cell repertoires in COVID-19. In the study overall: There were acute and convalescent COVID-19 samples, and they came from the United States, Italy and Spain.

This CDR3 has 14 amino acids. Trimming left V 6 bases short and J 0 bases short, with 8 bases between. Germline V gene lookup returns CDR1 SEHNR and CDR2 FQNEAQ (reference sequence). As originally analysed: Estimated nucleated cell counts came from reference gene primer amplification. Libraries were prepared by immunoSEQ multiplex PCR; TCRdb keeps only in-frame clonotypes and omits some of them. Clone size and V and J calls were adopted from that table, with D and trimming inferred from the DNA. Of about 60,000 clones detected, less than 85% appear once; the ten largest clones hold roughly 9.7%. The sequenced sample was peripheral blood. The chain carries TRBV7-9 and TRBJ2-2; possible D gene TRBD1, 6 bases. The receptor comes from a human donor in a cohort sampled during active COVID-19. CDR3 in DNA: TGTGCCAGCAGAAGGACAGCGAACACCGGGGAGCTGTTTTTT. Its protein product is CASRRTANTGELFF.